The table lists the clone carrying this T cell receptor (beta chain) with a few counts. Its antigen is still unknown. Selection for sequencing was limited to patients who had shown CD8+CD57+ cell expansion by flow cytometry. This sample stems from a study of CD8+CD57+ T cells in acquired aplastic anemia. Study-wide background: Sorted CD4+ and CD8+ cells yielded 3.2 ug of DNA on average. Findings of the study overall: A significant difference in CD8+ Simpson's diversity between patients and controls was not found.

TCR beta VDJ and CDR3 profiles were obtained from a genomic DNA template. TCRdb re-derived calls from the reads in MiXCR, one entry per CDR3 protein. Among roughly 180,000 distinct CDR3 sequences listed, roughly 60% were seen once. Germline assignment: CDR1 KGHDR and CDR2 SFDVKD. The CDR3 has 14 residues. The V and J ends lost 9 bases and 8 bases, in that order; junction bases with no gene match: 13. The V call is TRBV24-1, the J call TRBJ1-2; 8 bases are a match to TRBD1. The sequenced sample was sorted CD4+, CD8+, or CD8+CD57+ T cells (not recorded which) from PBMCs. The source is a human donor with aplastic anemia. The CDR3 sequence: CATGEFGQGGGYTF. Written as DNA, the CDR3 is TGTGCCACCGGCGAATTCGGACAGGGCGGCGGCTACACCTTC.